The 27 T cell receptor beta chains given below trace back to one sample, sequenced in a study of T cell responses to AZD1222 COVID-19 vaccine. This table comes from immunoSEQ multiplex PCR, and its TCRdb copy is limited to in-frame clones, with some not included. The sample carries some 120,000 clones, roughly nine tenths recorded once. The source material was peripheral blood, sampled on day 0 of AZD1222 vaccination. The receptors stem from an adult in good health.

The rearrangement links TRBV18 to TRBJ1-4; D not resolved. Trimming stripped 2 bases from V and 8 bases from J, with 6 bases between. The CDR3 extends over 12 amino acids. Germline loops: CDR1 KGHSH, CDR2 LQKENI. The CDR3 loop is CASSPIGEKLFF. In nucleotides, the CDR3 is TGTGCCAGCTCACCAATTGGGGAAAAACTGTTTTTT.

The chain carries TRBV13 and TRBJ1-2; TRBD1 matches at 7 bases. Trimming removed 5 bases from V and 8 bases from J; junction bases left unmatched: 17. The CDR3 has 16 amino acids. CDR1 is PRHDT and CDR2 is FYEKMQ in the germline V gene (reference sequence). CDR3 in amino acids: CASSDLPNRGGGGYTF. The CDR3 nucleotides are TGTGCCAGCAGCGACTTACCGAACAGGGGTGGCGGCGGCTACACCTTC.

The V and J genes are TRBV12-3 or TRBV12-4 and TRBJ1-1, with D unclear. Trimming removed 3 bases from V and 4 bases from J, with 9 bases in between. The CDR3 totals 13 residues. CDR3 amino acids: CASSLRRATEAFF. For the CDR3, the DNA is TGTGCCAGCAGTTTGCGGAGGGCCACTGAAGCTTTCTTT.

The chain uses TRBV6-1 and TRBJ1-1; D gene ambiguous. V was shortened by 4 bases and J by 11 bases, with 26 bases between the two germline ends. CDR1 is MNHNS, CDR2 SASEGT, per germline. The CDR3 runs 16 residues. CDR3 in amino acids: CASSVGSWISGSGAFF. CDR3 in DNA: TGTGCCAGCAGTGTGGGAAGCTGGATCTCGGGGTCGGGGGCTTTCTTT.

The chain carries TRBV7-6 and TRBJ1-6; D possibly corresponds to TRBD1 (5 bases). V lost 5 bases to trimming and J lost 8 bases, with 16 bases between them. Germline lookup yields CDR1 SGHVS and CDR2 FNYEAQ. The CDR3 consists of 15 residues. The CDR3 nucleotides read TGTGCCAGCAGCACCCAGATAGGAGGGGATTCACCCCTCCACTTT. As protein: CASSTQIGGDSPLHF.

The CDR3 DNA reads as TGTGCCAGCAGTCAGAGTGGCCTCTACGAGCAGTACTTC. Its protein is CASSQSGLYEQYF. The V call is TRBV12-3 or TRBV12-4, the J call TRBJ2-7; no definite D call. V lost 5 bases, J lost 3 bases, and 11 bases lay in between. The CDR3 is 13 residues long.

As DNA, the CDR3 is TGCGCCAGCAGCGATATCCGGGACAGTAAAAAAAACTATGGCTACACCTTC. Translation: CASSDIRDSKKNYGYTF. This chain joins TRBV5-1 and TRBJ1-2; 7 nucleotides align to TRBD1. Germline loops: CDR1 SGHRS, CDR2 YFSETQ. V trimming: 4 bases; J trimming: 2 bases; junction bases outside the gene matches: 14. This CDR3 contains 17 residues.

The chain carries TRBV18 and TRBJ2-1; perhaps D is TRBD1 or TRBD2 (6 bases each). Trimming left V 6 bases short and J 4 bases short, with 10 bases between. The V gene's germline CDR1 is KGHSH and CDR2 LQKENI. The CDR3 runs to 13 residues. CDR3 bases: TGTGCCAGCTCTACGGGGGCATACAATGAGCAGTTCTTC. Translating it yields CASSTGAYNEQFF.

V and J are TRBV6-2 or TRBV6-3 and TRBJ2-5, with a possible D match to TRBD2 (5 bases). Per germline, CDR1 MNHEY and CDR2 SVGEGT. The CDR3 spans 15 residues. Trimming shortened V by 1 base and J by 3 bases, and 12 bases separated the two germline ends. CDR3 coding DNA: TGTGCCAGCAGTTACTTCGCGGGCCCTGAAGAGACCCAGTACTTC. This sequence encodes CASSYFAGPEETQYF.

The rearrangement uses TRBV19 and TRBJ1-6; the D gene is possibly TRBD1 (5 bases). The CDR3 length is 15 residues. V was shortened by 4 bases and J by 9 bases, with 16 bases between the two germline ends. Germline CDR1 is LNHDA and CDR2 is SQIVND (reference sequence). The CDR3 nucleotides are TGTGCCAGTAGTACCCAGGGAACCCGAGCTTCACCCCTCCACTTT. The encoded protein is CASSTQGTRASPLHF. Based on the CDR3 plus reference TRBV19 and TRBJ1-6, the full variable domain is DGGITQSPKYLFRKEGQNVTLSCEQNLNHDAMYWYRQDPGQGLRLIYYSQIVNDFQKGDIAEGYSVSREKKESFPLTVTSAQKNPTAFYLCASSTQGTRASPLHFGNGTRLTVT.

V is TRBV24-1 and J is TRBJ2-1, with D maybe TRBD2 (6 bases). Trimming removed 3 bases at V and 6 bases at J, with 14 bases between. CDR3 length: 15 residues. The germline gives CDR1 KGHDR, CDR2 SFDVKD. CDR3 DNA sequence: TGTGCCACCAGTGATGCCGGGGGACGACTCAATGAGCAGTTCTTC. Translation gives CATSDAGGRLNEQFF.

This clone has just one count. The rearrangement links TRBV5-4 to TRBJ1-2; D not certain. This CDR3 is built from 15 residues. V gave up 0 bases and J gave up 7 bases, with 16 bases separating them. The V gene's germline CDR1 is SGHNT and CDR2 YYREEE (reference sequence). CDR3 region: CASSLELTIAFGYTF. The CDR3 DNA sequence: TGTGCCAGCAGCTTGGAACTGACTATTGCGTTTGGCTACACCTTC.

This clone came up once. The chain employs TRBV6-5 and TRBJ2-3; 8 nucleotides match TRBD1. This CDR3 region has 14 residues. The trim removed 5 bases at V and 2 bases at J, leaving 3 bases unmatched. Germline V gene data show CDR1 as MNHEY and CDR2 as SVGAGI. The CDR3 bases are TGTGCCAGCAGTCGGACAGGGAACACAGATACGCAGTATTTT. It encodes CASSRTGNTDTQYF.

This clone has only one observation. The V call is TRBV5-1, the J call TRBJ2-5; either TRBD1 or TRBD2 may fit D (5 bases each). CDR1 SGHRS and CDR2 YFSETQ come from the germline V gene. Between the trimmed V and J ends, which lost 4 bases and 1 base, there was a span of 14 bases. The CDR3 has 15 amino acids. The CDR3, as DNA: TGCGCCAGCAGCACGGGGACGGGCCCCCAAGAGACCCAGTACTTC. This translates into CASSTGTGPQETQYF. The complete variable domain, with remaining parts taken from reference TRBV5-1 and TRBJ2-5, reads KAGVTQTPRYLIKTRGQQVTLSCSPISGHRSVSWYQQTPGQGLQFLFEYFSETQRNKGNFPGRFSGRQFSNSRSEMNVSTLELGDSALYLCASSTGTGPQETQYFGPGTRLLVL.

This rearrangement joins TRBV5-6 to TRBJ2-7; 7 bases fit TRBD2. V lost 0 bases and J lost 7; bases outside the gene matches: 4. Germline assignment: CDR1 SGHDT and CDR2 YYEEEE. The CDR3 covers 13 residues. The CDR3 DNA sequence: TGTGCCAGCAGCTTGGACGGGGGGAAGGAGCAGTACTTC. Translated: CASSLDGGKEQYF.

The chain is built from TRBV4-1 and TRBJ2-5; D not resolved. The germline gives CDR1 MGHRA, CDR2 YSYEKL. The CDR3 loop spans 15 amino acids. V gave up 0 bases and J gave up 4 bases, with 12 bases separating them. The CDR3 DNA is TGCGCCAGCAGCCAAGATTTCCCTGCAGTAGAGACCCAGTACTTC. Amino acid sequence: CASSQDFPAVETQYF.

The chain combines TRBV5-6 with TRBJ1-1, with D possibly TRBD1 on 5 matching bases. The CDR3 has 14 amino acids. The germline V gene has CDR1 SGHDT and CDR2 YYEEEE. Trimming removed 4 bases at V and 7 bases at J, with 17 bases between. The CDR3 DNA follows: TGTGCCAGCAGCCCCATTGGGGGGAGCTTTGAAGCTTTCTTT. This codes for CASSPIGGSFEAFF.

This chain uses TRBV6-6 with TRBJ1-1, with D maybe TRBD1 (5 bases). From germline, CDR1 is MNHNY and CDR2 SVGAGI (reference sequence). The V end lost 6 bases, the J end lost 2 bases, and 16 bases lay between the germline ends. This CDR3 has 15 amino acids. This chain's CDR3 is CASSADSSSNTEAFF. The CDR3 nucleotides are TGTGCCAGCAGCGCCGACAGCTCCTCTAACACTGAAGCTTTCTTT.

CDR3 sequence (DNA): TGTGCCAGCAGCGCCCTTTGGACAAGCTATGGCTACACCTTC. Protein sequence: CASSALWTSYGYTF. The chain couples TRBV9 to TRBJ1-2; D might be TRBD1 (5 bases). The germline V gene encodes CDR1 SGDLS and CDR2 YYNGEE. With 3 bases removed from V and 4 bases from J, the gap between germline ends came to 13 bases. This CDR3 comprises 14 residues.

In this sample, this clone turned up once. V gene TRBV6-4 combines with J gene TRBJ2-7, with TRBD2 matching 11 bases. CDR1 and CDR2 from the germline V gene are MRHNA and SNTAGT. The junction had 4 bases not matched to a gene; V was cut back by 5 bases and J by 1 base. The CDR3 runs to 15 residues. CDR3 sequence (DNA): TGTGCCAGCAGTCTCACTAGCGGGAGTTCCTACGAGCAGTACTTC. Translated, it gives CASSLTSGSSYEQYF.

This chain uses TRBV5-4 with TRBJ2-3, with unresolved D. Trimming cost V 0 bases and J 0 bases, with 11 bases left between them. Per the germline V gene, CDR1 is SGHNT and CDR2 is YYREEE (reference sequence). The length of the CDR3 is 16 residues. CDR3 nucleotides: TGTGCCAGCAGCTTGGGAGGCGGTGGTAGCACAGATACGCAGTATTTT. Translation: CASSLGGGGSTDTQYF.

The J gene is TRBJ2-3, the V gene TRBV6-5, with D possibly matching TRBD2 (6 bases). V lost 6 bases to trimming and J lost 0 bases, with 13 bases between them. Germline values: CDR1 MNHEY, CDR2 SVGAGI. This CDR3 spans 15 amino acids. CDR3 sequence: CASRRGGTSTDTQYF. CDR3 DNA: TGTGCCAGCAGGCGAGGCGGGACTAGCACAGATACGCAGTATTTT.

This clone appeared once. The chain employs TRBV6-5 and TRBJ2-3; possible D gene TRBD2, 5 bases. Germline V gene sequence: CDR1 MNHEY, CDR2 SVGAGI. This CDR3 is 13 amino acids long. Trimming cost V 11 bases and J 6 bases, with 18 bases left between them. The DNA for the CDR3 is TGTGCCGCCTCTCTCTCGGAGGCGGATACGCAGTATTTT. Its translation is CAASLSEADTQYF.

This clone turned up a few times. The rearrangement uses TRBV19 and TRBJ2-6; 12 bases match TRBD1. Germline CDR1 and CDR2: LNHDA and SQIVND (reference sequence). The CDR3 extends over 15 amino acids. V lost 11 bases and J lost 3; bases outside the gene matches: 5. CDR3 DNA: TGTGCCTCGGGACAGGGGGCCTTTGGGGCCAACGTCCTGACTTTC. It specifies CASGQGAFGANVLTF.

The V call is TRBV15, the J call TRBJ2-5; D is tentatively TRBD1 or TRBD2 (5 bases each). The CDR3 spans 13 residues. With 3 bases removed from V and 4 bases from J, the gap between germline ends came to 9 bases. Germline V gene sequence: CDR1 LNHNV, CDR2 YYDKDF (reference sequence). The CDR3 DNA follows: TGTGCCACCAGCAGGGGGGACGGAGAGACCCAGTACTTC. Translated, it gives CATSRGDGETQYF.

V gene TRBV5-1 combines with J gene TRBJ2-3; D gene uncertain. CDR3 length: 14 residues. CDR1 and CDR2 (germline): SGHRS, YFSETQ. Trimming pared 4 bases from V and 1 base from J, leaving 10 bases between. The CDR3 coding sequence is TGCGCCAGCAGCCGCGAGTCACGCACAGATACGCAGTATTTT. This codes for CASSRESRTDTQYF.

The chain joins TRBV27 to TRBJ2-1; TRBD2 matches at 11 bases. The CDR3 is 14 residues long. Germline V lookup: CDR1 MNHEY, CDR2 SMNVEV (reference sequence). V shed 8 bases, J shed 7 bases, and the junction held 7 bases outside the gene matches. The CDR3 DNA reads TGTGCCAGCCGCATAGCGGGAGGGCTAAATGAGCAGTTCTTC. It translates to CASRIAGGLNEQFF.